Below are 19 T cell receptor beta chains sequenced from a single sample in a study of T cells after yellow fever vaccination. TCRdb passed the 5' RACE reads through MiXCR, listing each CDR3 protein once. The sample holds roughly 74,000 distinct CDR3 sequences, more than 5.5% seen once. The sample was CD8+ T cells sorted from PBMCs, taken around 5 days after the first yellow fever vaccination. These receptors all come from a man between 18 and 29 years old who received the YFV17D yellow fever vaccine.

The sample holds many counts of this clonotype. The rearrangement uses TRBV4-3 and TRBJ2-7, with a possible D match to TRBD2 (6 bases). This CDR3 comprises 16 residues. Germline V lookup: CDR1 LGHNA, CDR2 YSLEER. Trimming pared 1 base from V and 0 bases from J, leaving 13 bases between. The CDR3 DNA sequence: TGCGCCAGCAGCCAAGGGGGAGCTAGCGACTCCTACGAGCAGTACTTC. It specifies CASSQGGASDSYEQYF.

The sample holds a few counts of this clonotype. In DNA, the CDR3 is TGCAGTGCTAGAGCCCGACCAGGACAGGGGGCGAAGGGGCAGCCCCAGCATTTT. This sequence encodes CSARARPGQGAKGQPQHF. The V call is TRBV20-1, the J call TRBJ1-5, with TRBD1 matching 11 bases. CDR1 and CDR2 (germline): DFQATT, SNEGSKA (reference sequence). The CDR3 totals 18 residues. The ends lost 1 base at V and 7 bases at J; junction bases unmatched: 15.

This clonotype was counted a single time. The chain links TRBV6-1 to TRBJ2-7, with D perhaps being TRBD1 or TRBD2 (5 bases each). This CDR3 is built from 14 residues. Trimming removed 4 bases from V and 4 bases from J, with 14 bases in between. Per the germline V gene, CDR1 is MNHNS and CDR2 is SASEGT. This CDR3 reads CASSVGAFGYEQYV. DNA of the CDR3: TGTGCCAGCAGTGTCGGGGCTTTCGGGTACGAGCAGTACGTC.

V usage is TRBV12-3 or TRBV12-4 and J usage is TRBJ2-5, with D perhaps assigned TRBD1 or TRBD2 (5 bases each). The V and J ends lost 4 bases and 4 bases respectively, with 19 bases between them. CDR3 length: 16 amino acids. CDR3 sequence reads: CASSSIGQGEGETQYF. CDR3 nucleotides: TGTGCCAGCAGTTCCATCGGGCAGGGTGAGGGAGAGACCCAGTACTTC.

CDR3 DNA: TGTGCCAGCAGCCCGACAGGGACCCAGTACTTC. Its translation: CASSPTGTQYF. The J gene is TRBJ2-5, the V gene TRBV28, with D perhaps TRBD1 (6 bases). CDR1 and CDR2 from the germline V gene are MDHEN and SYDVKM. This CDR3 has 11 amino acids. Between the trimmed V and J ends, which lost 6 bases and 7 bases, there was a span of 9 bases.

This clonotype was detected many times. The genes are TRBV7-9 and TRBJ1-1; D gene uncertain. The germline V and J ends were trimmed by 5 bases and 5 bases, with 9 bases remaining between them. The CDR3 runs 12 residues. CDR1 SEHNR and CDR2 FQNEAQ come from the germline V gene (reference sequence). In DNA, the CDR3 is TGTGCCAGCAGCGCCGAGAGGACTGAAGCTTTCTTT. This sequence encodes CASSAERTEAFF. Complete variable domain (other parts from reference TRBV7-9 and TRBJ1-1): DTGVSQNPRHKITKRGQNVTFRCDPISEHNRLYWYRQTLGQGPEFLTYFQNEAQLEKSRLLSDRFSAERPKGSFSTLEIQRTEQGDSAMYLCASSAERTEAFFGQGTRLTVV.

This clonotype was detected only a few times. This rearrangement joins TRBV20-1 to TRBJ2-1, with TRBD2 matching 8 bases. The CDR3 consists of 16 residues. Unmatched junction bases numbered 12, after V lost 4 bases and J lost 4 bases. The germline V gene has CDR1 DFQATT and CDR2 SNEGSKA (reference sequence). CDR3 sequence (DNA): TGCAGTGCTACCTTGTACCCCCGGGGGGGATACAATGAGCAGTTCTTC. Its protein product is CSATLYPRGGYNEQFF.

This chain connects TRBV3-1 to TRBJ2-1, with 8 bases aligning to TRBD2. Germline V lookup: CDR1 LGHDT, CDR2 YNNKEL (reference sequence). This CDR3 has 17 amino acids. V dropped 4 bases and J dropped 1; count of bases not matched to a gene: 9. The CDR3 DNA sequence: TGTGCCAGCAGCCCCTTCCCGGGAGGGGGATCCTACAATGAGCAGTTCTTC. Translation gives CASSPFPGGGSYNEQFF.

This clonotype was counted ten times or more. V is TRBV29-1 and J is TRBJ2-7; tentative D call: TRBD2 (6 bases). Germline V CDR1 and CDR2: SQVTM, ANQGSEA. Trimming shortened V by 0 bases and J by 3 bases, and 9 bases separated the two germline ends. CDR3 length: 13 amino acids. The CDR3 nucleotides read TGCAGCGTTGAAGATGGGGGGTACTACGAGCAGTACTTC. Translation gives CSVEDGGYYEQYF.

This clonotype was observed at least ten times. The V gene is TRBV27, the J gene TRBJ2-7; 9 bases fit TRBD1. Germline assignment: CDR1 MNHEY and CDR2 SMNVEV (reference sequence). The CDR3 runs 16 residues. The ends lost 5 bases at V and 2 bases at J; junction bases unmatched: 10. As DNA, the CDR3 is TGTGCCAGCAGTGCGTCCGGGACAGGGCTAACCTACGAGCAGTACGTC. This codes for CASSASGTGLTYEQYV.

This clonotype was counted many times. This chain connects TRBV5-1 to TRBJ1-1; D might be TRBD1 (5 bases). This CDR3 is 15 amino acids long. V was shortened by 1 base and J by 5 bases, with 15 bases between the two germline ends. The germline V gene has CDR1 SGHRS and CDR2 YFSETQ. The DNA of the CDR3 is TGCGCCAGCAGCTTGACAGACAGCCCATTTACTGAAGCTTTCTTT. Its protein is CASSLTDSPFTEAFF.

The rearrangement uses TRBV27 and TRBJ2-1; the match to TRBD1 covers 8 bases. Germline loops: CDR1 MNHEY, CDR2 SMNVEV (reference sequence). J lost 0 bases, V lost 2 bases, and 12 bases had no gene match. CDR3 length: 19 amino acids. The CDR3 DNA is TGTGCCAGCAGTTTAAGGGACAGGCATCTCATAAGCTCCTACAATGAGCAGTTCTTC. Its translation is CASSLRDRHLISSYNEQFF.

The chain carries TRBV7-2 and TRBJ2-1; 8 nucleotides align to TRBD2. CDR1 is SGHTA, CDR2 FQGNSA, per germline. V was clipped by 4 bases and J by 8 bases; unmatched bases: 7. There are 14 residues in the CDR3. CDR3 loop: CASSSGGARYEQFF. The CDR3 DNA is TGTGCCAGCAGCTCCGGGGGGGCTCGATATGAGCAGTTCTTC. The full variable domain, completed using reference TRBV7-2 and TRBJ2-1, is GAGVSQSPSNKVTEKGKDVELRCDPISGHTALYWYRQSLGQGLEFLIYFQGNSAPDKSGLPSDRFSAERTGGSVSTLTIQRTQQEDSAVYLCASSSGGARYEQFFGPGTRLTVL.

This clonotype has just a few counts. V is TRBV12-3 or TRBV12-4 and J is TRBJ1-5, with 7 bases lining up with TRBD1. The V gene end was trimmed by 7 bases and the J gene end by 7 bases; junction bases not matched to a gene: 13. CDR3 length: 15 amino acids. Here the CDR3 DNA reads TGTGCCAGCACAAAGACAGGGAGGGCCAGGCAGCCCCAGCATTTT. It codes for CASTKTGRARQPQHF.

This clonotype was observed a handful of times. This chain links TRBV3-1 with TRBJ2-1, with D perhaps TRBD2 (7 bases). Trimming removed 1 base at V and 7 bases at J, with 17 bases between. The CDR3 spans 16 residues. Germline CDR1 is LGHDT and CDR2 is YNNKEL (reference sequence). CDR3 sequence (DNA): TGTGCCAGCAGCCAAGCCCGAGGGGGGGACTTGAATGAGCAGTTCTTC. Protein: CASSQARGGDLNEQFF.

The chain recombines TRBV20-1 with TRBJ1-2; D is possibly TRBD1 (5 bases). Trimming left V 5 bases short and J 6 bases short, with 16 bases between. From germline, CDR1 is DFQATT and CDR2 SNEGSKA (reference sequence). This CDR3 is 13 amino acids long. The CDR3 reads CSALGGVVDGYTF. CDR3 nucleotide sequence: TGCAGTGCTCTCGGGGGGGTGGTGGATGGCTACACCTTC.

This clonotype came up a few times. The V and J genes are TRBV7-9 and TRBJ2-3; D gene unclear. The CDR3 covers 14 residues. Between the trimmed V and J ends, which lost 4 bases and 2 bases, there was a span of 10 bases. Per germline, CDR1 SEHNR and CDR2 FQNEAQ (reference sequence). The CDR3 sequence: CASSSTLNTDTQYF. DNA for the CDR3: TGTGCCAGCAGCTCCACCTTAAACACAGATACGCAGTATTTT.

The sample holds many counts of this clonotype. V gene TRBV7-2 combines with J gene TRBJ2-3, with TRBD2 matching over 7 bases. J gave up 0 bases and V 1 base, and 1 base lay outside the gene matches. CDR1 SGHTA and CDR2 FQGNSA come from the germline V gene. There are 15 residues in the CDR3. CDR3 coding DNA: TGTGCCAGCAGCTTAGTGGGGGGGAGCACAGATACGCAGTATTTT. Its protein is CASSLVGGSTDTQYF.

This clonotype was found a few times. The gene calls are TRBV27 and TRBJ1-6; no definite D call. Germline V lookup: CDR1 MNHEY, CDR2 SMNVEV (reference sequence). Trimming took off 1 base at V and 7 bases at J, with 17 bases between the two ends. The CDR3 is 17 amino acids. The CDR3: CASSLFVGYSGNSPLHF. The CDR3 nucleotides are TGTGCCAGCAGTTTATTTGTGGGGTATTCGGGAAATTCACCCCTCCACTTT.